The rows below give T cell receptor beta chains drawn from one sample of a study of blood T cell repertoires in COVID-19. Sequenced by immunoSEQ multiplex PCR; TCRdb stores in-frame clones only, minus some. The sample lists about 120,000 clones; 85% to 90% were seen once. What was sequenced was peripheral blood. These receptor sequences come from a woman in her sixties or seventies with COVID-19, enrolled during active disease. CDR3s include the opening cysteine and the closing phenylalanine or tryptophan. The D gene is left open where the match is weak. Part of the rows lack a size; the others show once, few, many or a class for expanded clones.

D gene: -; V gene: TRBV7-2; CDR3 length: 13; clone size: -; J gene: TRBJ2-7; CDR3 protein: CASSFGTLYEQYF; CDR3 DNA: TGTGCCAGCAGCTTCGGGACACTCTACGAGCAGTACTTC
D gene: TRBD1; V gene: TRBV27; CDR3 length: 15; clone size: -; J gene: TRBJ1-5; CDR3 protein: CASSSGQGWGQPQHF; CDR3 DNA: TGTGCCAGCAGTTCGGGACAGGGATGGGGACAGCCCCAGCATTTT
D gene: -; V gene: TRBV7-6; CDR3 length: 16; clone size: -; J gene: TRBJ2-5; CDR3 protein: CASSLLTRSPQETQYF; CDR3 DNA: TGTGCCAGCAGCTTACTCACGCGCTCTCCACAAGAGACCCAGTACTTC
D gene: -; V gene: TRBV7-9; CDR3 length: 16; clone size: -; J gene: TRBJ1-3; CDR3 protein: CASSPRSQSSGNTIYF; CDR3 DNA: TGTGCCAGCAGCCCGAGGTCGCAAAGCTCTGGAAACACCATATATTTT
D gene: -; V gene: TRBV6-5; CDR3 length: 14; clone size: -; J gene: TRBJ1-2; CDR3 protein: CASSSPGTQFGYTF; CDR3 DNA: TGTGCCAGCAGTTCCCCCGGGACACAGTTCGGCTACACCTTC
D gene: -; V gene: TRBV19; CDR3 length: 15; clone size: once; J gene: TRBJ2-5; CDR3 protein: CASTSGDSLEETQYF; CDR3 DNA: -
D gene: -; V gene: TRBV19; CDR3 length: 14; clone size: -; J gene: TRBJ1-2; CDR3 protein: CASGRMGTDYGYTF; CDR3 DNA: TGTGCCAGTGGGAGGATGGGGACGGACTATGGCTACACCTTC
D gene: TRBD1; V gene: TRBV9; CDR3 length: 15; clone size: -; J gene: TRBJ2-3; CDR3 protein: CASSADRGQSDTQYF; CDR3 DNA: TGTGCCAGCAGCGCGGACAGGGGTCAATCAGATACGCAGTATTTT
D gene: -; V gene: TRBV11-2; CDR3 length: 15; clone size: -; J gene: TRBJ1-3; CDR3 protein: CASSLVGASGNTIYF; CDR3 DNA: TGTGCCAGCAGCTTAGTAGGGGCCTCTGGAAACACCATATATTTT
D gene: TRBD2; V gene: TRBV10-1; CDR3 length: 20; clone size: -; J gene: TRBJ2-3; CDR3 protein: CASSDRRPTSGGAGTDTQYF; CDR3 DNA: TGCGCCAGCAGTGACCGAAGGCCCACTAGCGGGGGGGCCGGCACAGATACGCAGTATTTT
D gene: TRBD1; V gene: TRBV29-1; CDR3 length: 13; clone size: -; J gene: TRBJ2-1; CDR3 protein: CSVERGTGYEQFF; CDR3 DNA: TGCAGCGTTGAACGCGGGACAGGGTATGAGCAGTTCTTC
D gene: TRBD1; V gene: TRBV5-4; CDR3 length: 15; clone size: -; J gene: TRBJ2-2; CDR3 protein: CASSPGQGWGGELFF; CDR3 DNA: TGTGCCAGCAGCCCAGGACAGGGGTGGGGCGGGGAGCTGTTTTTT
D gene: TRBD2; V gene: TRBV28; CDR3 length: 16; clone size: -; J gene: TRBJ2-2; CDR3 protein: CASSRTSVANTGELFF; CDR3 DNA: TGTGCCAGCAGTCGTACTAGCGTCGCGAACACCGGGGAGCTGTTTTTT
D gene: -; V gene: TRBV7-9; CDR3 length: 13; clone size: -; J gene: TRBJ1-1; CDR3 protein: CASSPRGSDKAFF; CDR3 DNA: TGTGCCAGCAGCCCGAGAGGGAGTGACAAAGCTTTCTTT
D gene: -; V gene: TRBV24-1; CDR3 length: 18; clone size: medium-sized; J gene: TRBJ2-5; CDR3 protein: CATSDLGTQGFPQETQYF; CDR3 DNA: TGTGCCACCAGTGATTTGGGTACGCAGGGGTTTCCTCAAGAGACCCAGTACTTC
D gene: TRBD1; V gene: TRBV9; CDR3 length: 14; clone size: -; J gene: TRBJ2-1; CDR3 protein: CASMPGQGNNEQFF; CDR3 DNA: TGTGCCAGCATGCCGGGACAGGGTAACAATGAGCAGTTCTTC
D gene: -; V gene: TRBV6-5; CDR3 length: 14; clone size: once; J gene: TRBJ2-7; CDR3 protein: CASSYFGSNYEQYF; CDR3 DNA: TGTGCCAGCAGTTACTTCGGGAGCAACTACGAGCAGTACTTC
D gene: -; V gene: TRBV6-6; CDR3 length: 13; clone size: -; J gene: TRBJ1-2; CDR3 protein: CASSPNRDGGYTF; CDR3 DNA: TGTGCCAGCAGCCCTAACAGGGACGGGGGCTACACCTTC
D gene: -; V gene: TRBV29-1; CDR3 length: 11; clone size: -; J gene: TRBJ2-2; CDR3 protein: CSVGGTGELFF; CDR3 DNA: TGCAGCGTTGGAGGGACCGGGGAGCTGTTTTTT
D gene: -; V gene: TRBV11-2; CDR3 length: 14; clone size: -; J gene: TRBJ1-4; CDR3 protein: CASSLDRVNEKLFF; CDR3 DNA: TGTGCCAGCAGCTTAGACAGGGTAAATGAAAAACTGTTTTTT
D gene: TRBD1; V gene: TRBV9; CDR3 length: 15; clone size: few; J gene: TRBJ1-5; CDR3 protein: CASSAGGISNQPQHF; CDR3 DNA: TGTGCCAGCAGCGCAGGGGGTATTAGCAATCAGCCCCAGCATTTT
D gene: -; V gene: TRBV6-6; CDR3 length: 12; clone size: -; J gene: TRBJ2-7; CDR3 protein: CASARSSYEQYF; CDR3 DNA: TGTGCCAGTGCGAGGAGCTCCTACGAGCAGTACTTC
D gene: -; V gene: TRBV2; CDR3 length: 14; clone size: -; J gene: TRBJ1-2; CDR3 protein: CASSVGRGWDGYTF; CDR3 DNA: TGTGCCAGCAGTGTTGGGCGGGGCTGGGATGGCTACACCTTC
D gene: -; V gene: TRBV18; CDR3 length: 13; clone size: many; J gene: TRBJ1-3; CDR3 protein: CASSSRDGNTIYF; CDR3 DNA: TGTGCCAGCTCAAGTAGAGATGGAAACACCATATATTTT
D gene: -; V gene: TRBV12-5; CDR3 length: 19; clone size: -; J gene: TRBJ1-1; CDR3 protein: CASGPTFVQGRHGNTEAFF; CDR3 DNA: TGTGCTAGTGGTCCCACGTTTGTTCAGGGAAGGCATGGGAACACTGAAGCTTTCTTT
D gene: -; V gene: TRBV6-2/TRBV6-3; CDR3 length: 17; clone size: -; J gene: TRBJ1-6; CDR3 protein: CASSYSTRGTYNSPLHF; CDR3 DNA: TGTGCCAGCAGTTACTCGACCAGGGGTACCTATAATTCACCCCTCCACTTT
D gene: -; V gene: TRBV2; CDR3 length: 13; clone size: -; J gene: TRBJ2-1; CDR3 protein: CASSVQGQNEQFF; CDR3 DNA: TGTGCCAGCAGTGTACAAGGACAGAATGAGCAGTTCTTC
D gene: TRBD1; V gene: TRBV5-1; CDR3 length: 15; clone size: -; J gene: TRBJ1-2; CDR3 protein: CASSLGQPGGYGYTF; CDR3 DNA: TGCGCCAGCAGCCTGGGACAGCCAGGGGGGTATGGCTACACCTTC